These 13 T cell receptor beta chains share one sample of origin, sequenced in a study of blood T cell repertoires in COVID-19. Some clones are missing from TCRdb's copy, which holds only in-frame ones; the method was immunoSEQ multiplex PCR. The sample includes about 87,000 clones, about four fifths of them seen just once. Input material: peripheral blood. All receptors derive from a woman aged 65 to 85 with acute or convalescent COVID-19.

The chain recombines TRBV2 with TRBJ1-1; D is unresolved. The V gene's germline CDR1 is SNHLY and CDR2 FYNNEI. The CDR3 spans 14 residues. V was trimmed by 4 bases and J by 3 bases, leaving 12 bases between them. Here the CDR3 DNA reads TGTGCCAGCAGTGGTCTGCAGGCTTACACTGAAGCTTTCTTT. It yields the protein CASSGLQAYTEAFF.

The table lists this clone with a few counts. The chain joins TRBV18 to TRBJ1-1; D is undetermined. This CDR3 has 14 amino acids. Per the germline V gene, CDR1 is KGHSH and CDR2 is LQKENI. Trimming took 3 bases from V and 10 from J, leaving 18 bases between them. As DNA, the CDR3 is TGTGCCAGCTCACCTAGTTTGGACCTTAGCGTAGCTTTCTTT. Translating gives CASSPSLDLSVAFF. The variable domain in full, with the rest retrieved from reference TRBV18 and TRBJ1-1, is NAGVMQNPRHLVRRRGQEARLRCSPMKGHSHVYWYRQLPEEGLKFMVYLQKENIIDESGMPKERFSAEFPKEGPSILRIQQVVRGDSAAYFCASSPSLDLSVAFFGQGTRLTVV.

J is TRBJ2-1 and V is TRBV7-2; TRBD1 matches 8 bases. V gave up 5 bases and J gave up 4 bases; unmatched junction bases: 7. The CDR3 runs to 15 residues. The germline CDR1 and CDR2 sequences are SGHTA and FQGNSA. The CDR3 bases are TGTGCCAGCAGCCCTGGACAGGGAACATACAATGAGCAGTTCTTC. This codes for CASSPGQGTYNEQFF.

The chain recombines TRBV6-6 with TRBJ1-4; D not resolved. This CDR3 region has 12 residues. V shed 6 bases and J shed 8 bases, with 10 bases lying between them. The germline V gene has CDR1 MNHNY and CDR2 SVGAGI (reference sequence). The CDR3 sequence: CASRFGLEKLFF. DNA for the CDR3: TGTGCCAGCAGGTTTGGACTCGAAAAACTGTTTTTT.

The chain joins TRBV28 to TRBJ1-3; 8 positions agree with TRBD1. This CDR3 region has 14 residues. Germline assignment: CDR1 MDHEN and CDR2 SYDVKM. J was trimmed by 3 bases and V by 4 bases; bases with no gene match: 2. The CDR3 loop is CASSSGGSGNTIYF. CDR3 nucleotide sequence: TGTGCCAGCAGTTCAGGGGGCAGTGGAAACACCATATATTTT.

This clone was recorded only once. The chain carries TRBV4-1 and TRBJ1-2; 8 bases match TRBD1. The length of the CDR3 is 15 residues. Unmatched junction bases numbered 5, after V lost 0 bases and J lost 5 bases. Looked up from germline, CDR1 is MGHRA and CDR2 is YSYEKL. The CDR3 here is CASSQDRGRVYGYTF. The DNA of the CDR3 is TGCGCCAGCAGCCAAGACAGGGGGCGCGTTTATGGCTACACCTTC.

The chain links TRBV7-9 to TRBJ1-2, with 8 bases identical to TRBD1. V was clipped by 6 bases and J by 6 bases; unmatched bases: 9. The V gene's germline CDR1 is SEHNR and CDR2 FQNEAQ (reference sequence). The CDR3 has 14 residues. In nucleotides, the CDR3 is TGTGCCAGCAGGTCGCAGGGGGCGTCTCATGGCTACACCTTC. Its translation is CASRSQGASHGYTF. Looking up the rest from reference TRBV7-9 and TRBJ1-2 gives the full variable domain: DTGVSQNPRHKITKRGQNVTFRCDPISEHNRLYWYRQTLGQGPEFLTYFQNEAQLEKSRLLSDRFSAERPKGSFSTLEIQRTEQGDSAMYLCASRSQGASHGYTFGSGTRLTVV.

CDR3 DNA sequence: TGTGCCAGCAGTGGACAGGATGGTAGCAATCAGCCCCAGCATTTT. Its translation is CASSGQDGSNQPQHF. The rearrangement uses TRBV2 and TRBJ1-5; D may be TRBD1 (6 bases). V dropped 4 bases and J dropped 0 bases, with 10 bases sitting between them. The germline CDR1 and CDR2 sequences are SNHLY and FYNNEI. There are 15 residues in the CDR3.

This rearrangement joins TRBV18 to TRBJ2-1, with 7 bases that match TRBD1. Germline assignment: CDR1 KGHSH and CDR2 LQKENI. Trimming cost V 3 bases and J 7 bases; bases outside gene matches: 3. This CDR3 has 13 residues. The CDR3 loop is CASSPSRGNEQFF. Here the CDR3 DNA reads TGTGCCAGCTCACCGTCCAGGGGGAATGAGCAGTTCTTC.

The gene calls are TRBV5-1 and TRBJ2-3, with TRBD2 matching 9 bases. V was pared by 3 bases and J by 2 bases, with 4 bases of the junction left unmatched. Germline CDR1 reads SGHRS; CDR2 reads YFSETQ. The CDR3 consists of 15 residues. The CDR3 here is CASSSSGGPTDTQYF. DNA for the CDR3: TGCGCCAGCAGCTCAAGCGGGGGGCCCACAGATACGCAGTATTTT.

The chain recombines TRBV6-1 with TRBJ1-1; D call uncertain. CDR1 and CDR2 from the germline V gene are MNHNS and SASEGT. V was trimmed by 1 base and J by 1 base, leaving 7 bases between them. This CDR3 region has 14 residues. CDR3 residues: CASSEEPANTEAFF. CDR3 in DNA: TGTGCCAGCAGTGAAGAGCCTGCGAACACTGAAGCTTTCTTT.

V gene TRBV5-4 combines with J gene TRBJ2-4; 14 nucleotides align to TRBD2. V trimming: 4 bases; J trimming: 4 bases; junction bases outside the gene matches: 10. The CDR3 sequence is 18 residues long. From germline, CDR1 is SGHNT and CDR2 YYREEE (reference sequence). Here the CDR3 DNA reads TGTGCCAGCAGCCCAGGGACTAGCGGGGGCCTGACAAAAAACATTCAGTACTTC. The encoded protein is CASSPGTSGGLTKNIQYF.

The J gene is TRBJ1-4, the V gene TRBV28; 7 nucleotides line up with TRBD1. The CDR3 loop spans 15 amino acids. V shed 7 bases, J shed 0 bases, and the junction held 5 bases outside the gene matches. CDR1 is MDHEN and CDR2 is SYDVKM in the germline V gene. DNA for the CDR3: TGTGCCAGCACCCCCGGGACAGCAACTAATGAAAAACTGTTTTTT. Its translation: CASTPGTATNEKLFF.